The next 10 T cell receptor beta chains were all read from a single sample in a study of cytomegalovirus exposure and HLA in healthy donors (dated by TCRdb to 2015 to 2018). The library came from the immunoSEQ multiplex PCR assay. The multiplex PCR relied on a mix of 60 forward primers for TCR Vbeta segments and 13 reverse primers for TCR Jbeta segments. As stored in TCRdb, this immuneACCESS dataset retains in-frame rearrangements with V and J assigned. A fraction of the clones does not appear; measured against another copy, unresolved V genes explain less than half of the discrepancy, and the remainder lacks a known reason. For this sample the table gives 150,000 to 200,000 clones, of which around 78% were detected only once. The ten largest clones capture roughly 0.99% of the sample. The sample taken for sequencing was PBMCs. Every receptor here comes from a woman in her 40s in good health and CMV-seronegative.

This chain connects TRBV2 to TRBJ1-5, with D perhaps TRBD1 (5 bases). Trimming removed 9 bases at V and 2 bases at J, with 17 bases between. This CDR3 is built from 15 residues. Germline values: CDR1 SNHLY, CDR2 FYNNEI. Written as DNA, the CDR3 is TGTGCCAGTTCCGAGCAGGGTATGGGCAATCAGCCCCAGCATTTT. Translation gives CASSEQGMGNQPQHF.

CDR3 loop: CASAQGGLEPQHF. CDR3 sequence (DNA): TGCGCCAGCGCGCAAGGGGGCCTGGAGCCCCAGCATTTT. The chain joins TRBV10-2 to TRBJ1-5; TRBD1 agrees at 7 bases. This CDR3 is built from 13 residues. The trim removed 8 bases at V and 8 bases at J, leaving 9 bases unmatched. Germline V CDR1 and CDR2: WSHSY, SAAADI.

V is TRBV5-1 and J is TRBJ2-1; the match to TRBD2 covers 10 bases. V was pared by 4 bases and J by 10 bases, with 8 bases of the junction left unmatched. The CDR3 length is 14 residues. The germline CDR1 and CDR2 sequences are SGHRS and YFSETQ. CDR3 loop: CASSVLSLAGEQFF. In DNA form, the CDR3 reads TGCGCCAGCAGCGTGCTATCACTAGCGGGAGAGCAGTTCTTC.

The chain uses TRBV5-4 and TRBJ2-2, with TRBD2 identical over 11 bases. This CDR3 has 16 amino acids. Trimming cost V 1 base and J 6 bases; bases outside gene matches: 5. The germline V gene has CDR1 SGHNT and CDR2 YYREEE (reference sequence). The CDR3: CASSLLAGGVPGELFF. CDR3 coding DNA: TGTGCCAGCAGCTTGTTAGCGGGAGGGGTCCCCGGGGAGCTGTTTTTT.

In this sample, this clone turned up once. The chain uses TRBV14 and TRBJ2-7; D uncertain. The CDR3 runs to 14 residues. The V end was cut by 1 base, the J end by 4 bases, with 11 bases between. Germline V lookup: CDR1 SGHDN, CDR2 FVKESK. The DNA of the CDR3 is TGTGCCAGCAGCCAAGGGGTAGTCGGGTACGAGCAGTACTTC. This encodes CASSQGVVGYEQYF.

V usage is TRBV7-8 and J usage is TRBJ2-7; 12 bases are shared with TRBD2. The CDR3 extends over 17 amino acids. V shed 5 bases and J 0 bases; nucleotides not matched to a gene: 8. Germline V gene data show CDR1 as SGHVS and CDR2 as FQNEAQ. CDR3 amino acids: CASSPRLAGDPSYEQYF. Written as DNA, the CDR3 is TGTGCCAGCAGCCCTCGACTAGCGGGGGACCCCTCCTACGAGCAGTACTTC.

This rearrangement joins TRBV7-3 to TRBJ1-1; a weak D match, TRBD1 (6 bases). The V gene's germline CDR1 is SGHTA and CDR2 FQGTGA. The ends were cut back, 5 bases at V and 4 bases at J, with 11 bases in the middle. This CDR3 contains 13 residues. The CDR3 nucleotides are TGTGCCAGCAGCCAAAGGGGGGGCACTGAAGCTTTCTTT. As protein: CASSQRGGTEAFF.

This chain joins TRBV19 and TRBJ1-1, with D unresolved. The V end lost 7 bases, the J end lost 0 bases, and 6 bases lay between the germline ends. CDR3 size: 12 residues. Germline V lookup: CDR1 LNHDA, CDR2 SQIVND (reference sequence). CDR3 sequence (DNA): TGTGCCAGTATGAGGCTGAACACTGAAGCTTTCTTT. Translation gives CASMRLNTEAFF.

This chain links TRBV11-1 with TRBJ2-6, with D possibly matching TRBD1 (6 bases). V was pared by 1 base and J by 0 bases, with 10 bases between. This CDR3 has 17 residues. Germline lookup yields CDR1 SGHAT and CDR2 FQDESV (reference sequence). This CDR3 reads CASSLVRGSSGANVLTF. CDR3 coding DNA: TGTGCCAGCAGCTTAGTTAGGGGGAGCTCTGGGGCCAACGTCCTGACTTTC.

This clone was counted only a few times. The chain has TRBV27 and TRBJ1-1, with a tentative D call TRBD1 (5 bases). Trimming removed 4 bases at V and 4 bases at J, with 19 bases between. This CDR3 is built from 16 residues. Germline CDR1 MNHEY, CDR2 SMNVEV (reference sequence). The CDR3 coding sequence is TGTGCCAGCAGTTCCTACGTCACAGGTTTCTCCACTGAAGCTTTCTTT. Amino acid sequence: CASSSYVTGFSTEAFF.